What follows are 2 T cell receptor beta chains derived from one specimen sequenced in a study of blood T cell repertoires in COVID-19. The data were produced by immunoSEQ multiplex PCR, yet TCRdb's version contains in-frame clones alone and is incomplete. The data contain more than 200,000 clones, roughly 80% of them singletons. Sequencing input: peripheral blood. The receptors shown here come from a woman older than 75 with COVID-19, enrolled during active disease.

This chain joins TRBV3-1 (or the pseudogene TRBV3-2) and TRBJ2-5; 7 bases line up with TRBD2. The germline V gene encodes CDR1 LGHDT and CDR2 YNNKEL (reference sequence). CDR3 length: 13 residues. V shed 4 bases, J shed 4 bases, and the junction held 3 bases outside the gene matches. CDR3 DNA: TGTGCCAGCAGCCTAGCTAGCGGAGAGACCCAGTACTTC. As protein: CASSLASGETQYF.

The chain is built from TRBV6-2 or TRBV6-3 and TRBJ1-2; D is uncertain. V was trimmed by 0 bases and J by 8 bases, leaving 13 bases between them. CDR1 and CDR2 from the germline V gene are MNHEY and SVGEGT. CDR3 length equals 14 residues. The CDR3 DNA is TGTGCCAGCAGTTACTCGGGAGGGTTCGACGGCTACACCTTC. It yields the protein CASSYSGGFDGYTF.